The 21 T cell receptor beta chains in this list originate from one sample, sequenced in a study of T cells in Graves' hyperthyroidism and ophthalmopathy. There were TCR beta CDR3 regions amplified from RNA transcripts. Carried out on the TCR CDR3, a first-round RT-PCR used the HTBI primer set. TCRdb re-called the multiplex PCR reads through MiXCR, storing one row per CDR3 protein. This table holds fewer than 450,000 distinct CDR3 sequences, roughly 13% found once. Specimen: blood. The receptors come from a man aged 45-60 years with Graves' ophthalmopathy.

As DNA, the CDR3 is TGTGCCAGCAGCTTAGTTAAACGGGGGGTACGTGAAAAACTGTTTTTT. This gives the protein CASSLVKRGVREKLFF. V and J are TRBV7-9 and TRBJ1-4; D might be TRBD1 (5 bases). Germline lookup yields CDR1 SEHNR and CDR2 FQNEAQ (reference sequence). The CDR3 is 16 amino acids. Deletions cut 1 base from V and 7 bases from J, with 16 bases between.

V is TRBV5-1 and J is TRBJ2-7; no reliable D call. From germline, CDR1 is SGHRS and CDR2 YFSETQ. The CDR3 consists of 11 residues. V dropped 4 bases and J dropped 6 bases, with 8 bases sitting between them. CDR3 loop: CASSPVCEQYF. The CDR3, as DNA: TGCGCCAGCAGCCCAGTATGCGAGCAGTACTTC.

This clonotype was counted at least ten times. This chain joins TRBV3-1 and TRBJ1-6, with D possibly being TRBD1 (6 bases). The germline V gene encodes CDR1 LGHDT and CDR2 YNNKEL (reference sequence). Trimming cost V 7 bases and J 10 bases, with 20 bases left between them. The CDR3 is made up of 15 amino acids. CDR3 sequence reads: CASTTTGLGRSPLHF. DNA of the CDR3: TGTGCCAGCACCACAACAGGGCTTGGAAGGTCACCCCTCCACTTT.

This clonotype was observed a few times. The V and J genes are TRBV9 and TRBJ1-2; D is unresolved. Germline V CDR1 and CDR2: SGDLS, YYNGEE. The V gene lost 2 bases and the J gene lost 4 bases, with 15 bases spanning the gap. This CDR3 comprises 15 residues. CDR3 coding DNA: TGTGCCAGCAGCGTCCAAGCGGACGTCGGCTATGGCTACACCTTC. Translated: CASSVQADVGYGYTF.

This clonotype appeared a single time. This may be a read error, as it is one base from a much larger clone. The rearrangement joins TRBV6-1 to TRBJ2-1; TRBD2 matches 11 bases. The ends lost 3 bases at V and 0 bases at J; junction bases unmatched: 4. CDR1 and CDR2 from the germline V gene are MNHNS and SASEGT. The CDR3 contains 17 residues. CDR3 sequence reads: CASSDPGTSGSYNEQFF. Here the CDR3 DNA reads TGTGCCAGCAGTGACCCTGGGACTAGCGGCTCCTACAATGAGCAGTTCTTC.

There are many counts of this clonotype. The rearrangement uses TRBV27 and TRBJ1-2, with 7 positions matching TRBD1. CDR1 MNHEY and CDR2 SMNVEV come from the germline V gene (reference sequence). CDR3 size: 16 residues. V gave up 4 bases and J gave up 4 bases; unmatched junction bases: 12. The CDR3, as DNA: TGTGCCAGCAGTTCCTACCGGGACAGCCTATTCTATGGCTACACCTTC. Its translation is CASSSYRDSLFYGYTF.

This clonotype was recorded many times. This sequence joins TRBV5-1 and TRBJ2-3; tentative D call: TRBD1 (5 bases). Germline V CDR1 and CDR2: SGHRS, YFSETQ. This CDR3 comprises 14 residues. Trimming removed 3 bases at V and 0 bases at J, with 8 bases between. The CDR3 nucleotides read TGCGCCAGCAGCTCCGACAGAAGCACAGATACGCAGTATTTT. Translation gives CASSSDRSTDTQYF.

At least ten counts were recorded for this clonotype. The rearrangement uses TRBV5-8 and TRBJ2-1; D call uncertain. Germline V lookup: CDR1 SGHTS, CDR2 YDEGEE. The length of the CDR3 is 11 residues. V was shortened by 4 bases and J by 9 bases, with 8 bases between the two germline ends. The chain's CDR3 is CASSRVGEQFF. CDR3 bases: TGTGCCAGCAGCCGGGTTGGTGAGCAGTTCTTC.

The table lists this clonotype with a few counts. The chain uses TRBV19 and TRBJ2-5; possible D gene TRBD1, 6 bases. Germline CDR1 and CDR2: LNHDA and SQIVND (reference sequence). The CDR3 consists of 14 residues. V was shortened by 1 base and J by 5 bases, with 11 bases between the two germline ends. The CDR3 reads CASSIGGPGETQYF. CDR3 coding DNA: TGTGCCAGTAGTATAGGGGGGCCTGGGGAGACCCAGTACTTC.

In its sample, this clonotype was seen a few times. The V call is TRBV29-1, the J call TRBJ2-1; 7 nucleotides align to TRBD2. The CDR3 runs 17 residues. Germline CDR1 SQVTM, CDR2 ANQGSEA. J lost 0 bases, V lost 0 bases, and 8 bases had no gene match. In nucleotides, the CDR3 is TGCAGCGTTGAAGATCTTCGGCCTAGCGGCTCCTACAATGAGCAGTTCTTC. This sequence encodes CSVEDLRPSGSYNEQFF.

The rearrangement uses TRBV9 and TRBJ2-7; maybe TRBD1 (5 bases). From germline, CDR1 is SGDLS and CDR2 YYNGEE. The CDR3 is 13 residues long. V lost 3 bases and J lost 5, with 12 bases in between. In DNA, the CDR3 is TGTGCCAGCAGCGCCAGGGTATGGGACGAGCAGTACTTC. Translating it yields CASSARVWDEQYF.

This clonotype has at least ten counts. The chain employs TRBV28 and TRBJ1-1; a weak D match, TRBD1 (5 bases). CDR1 MDHEN and CDR2 SYDVKM come from the germline V gene. V lost 6 bases, J lost 6 bases, and 23 bases lay in between. The CDR3 has 16 residues. CDR3: CASRYSIGGTLSEAFF. CDR3 nucleotides: TGTGCCAGCAGATACAGCATAGGAGGGACGTTGTCTGAAGCTTTCTTT.

This clonotype appeared many times. The chain couples TRBV18 to TRBJ2-1; TRBD2 agrees at 11 bases. This CDR3 contains 15 residues. CDR1 and CDR2 (germline): KGHSH, LQKENI. The J segment lost 6 bases and the V segment lost 3 bases, leaving 4 bases of the junction unmatched. CDR3 bases: TGTGCCAGCTCACCCACTAGCGGGAGTTTCAATGAGCAGTTCTTC. Translating it yields CASSPTSGSFNEQFF. The whole variable domain, filled in from reference TRBV18 and TRBJ2-1, reads NAGVMQNPRHLVRRRGQEARLRCSPMKGHSHVYWYRQLPEEGLKFMVYLQKENIIDESGMPKERFSAEFPKEGPSILRIQQVVRGDSAAYFCASSPTSGSFNEQFFGPGTRLTVL.

The chain is built from TRBV7-9 and TRBJ2-1, with 9 nucleotides matching TRBD2. From germline, CDR1 is SEHNR and CDR2 FQNEAQ (reference sequence). J gave up 5 bases and V 8 bases, and 7 bases lay outside the gene matches. This CDR3 comprises 14 residues. CDR3 amino acids: CASAREGPHNEQFF. CDR3 DNA: TGTGCCAGCGCGCGGGAGGGCCCCCACAATGAGCAGTTCTTC.

This clonotype was seen a handful of times. The V and J genes are TRBV5-5 and TRBJ2-6; D is unclear. The CDR3 consists of 13 residues. Germline assignment: CDR1 SGHKS and CDR2 YYEKEE (reference sequence). The V end lost 2 bases, the J end lost 4 bases, and 4 bases lay between the germline ends. CDR3 sequence (DNA): TGTGCCAGCAGCTTCGGCGGGGCCAACGTCCTGACTTTC. Translation: CASSFGGANVLTF.

The chain recombines TRBV29-1 with TRBJ2-1; weak D call: TRBD2 (6 bases). CDR1 is SQVTM, CDR2 ANQGSEA, per germline. V shed 6 bases and J shed 6 bases, with 18 bases lying between them. This CDR3 region has 14 residues. Written as DNA, the CDR3 is TGCAGCGTAGCTTGGAGGGCTAGGATCAATGAGCAGTTCTTC. Translated, it gives CSVAWRARINEQFF.

This clonotype was recorded at least ten times. The chain employs TRBV13 and TRBJ1-1, with 7 bases fitting TRBD1. The CDR3 has 16 residues. CDR1 and CDR2 from the germline V gene are PRHDT and FYEKMQ (reference sequence). The V gene end was trimmed by 0 bases and the J gene end by 5 bases; junction bases not matched to a gene: 9. CDR3 residues: CASSLGLQGRGTEAFF. Written as DNA, the CDR3 is TGTGCCAGCAGCTTAGGCTTACAGGGGCGGGGTACTGAAGCTTTCTTT.

Only a few counts were recorded for this clonotype. The gene calls are TRBV29-1 and TRBJ1-1; possible D gene TRBD1, 6 bases. Per the germline V gene, CDR1 is SQVTM and CDR2 is ANQGSEA. The CDR3 loop spans 13 amino acids. V lost 5 bases, J lost 4 bases, and 14 bases lay in between. CDR3 nucleotides: TGCAGCGTTACCGTTGGGGGCGGCACTGAAGCTTTCTTT. Encoded protein: CSVTVGGGTEAFF.

This clonotype was observed at least ten times. This rearrangement joins TRBV28 to TRBJ2-7; no firm D call. Deletions cut 4 bases from V and 4 bases from J, with 8 bases between. The CDR3 covers 12 residues. Germline-derived CDR1 and CDR2 are MDHEN and SYDVKM. Here the CDR3 DNA reads TGTGCCAGCAGTTCGGTGGGATACGAGCAGTACTTC. It yields the protein CASSSVGYEQYF.

This clonotype was picked up many times. This rearrangement joins TRBV12-5 to TRBJ2-1; D possibly corresponds to TRBD2 (6 bases). The CDR3 length is 14 residues. Trimming removed 6 bases from V and 6 bases from J, with 15 bases in between. Per germline, CDR1 LGHNT and CDR2 FRNRAP. CDR3 loop: CASGLAAGSNEQFF. The CDR3 DNA is TGTGCTAGTGGCTTAGCTGCCGGGAGCAATGAGCAGTTCTTC.

This clonotype has ten or more counts. V and J are TRBV6-1 and TRBJ1-1; weak D call: TRBD1 (6 bases). The CDR3 sequence is 16 residues long. V gave up 5 bases and J gave up 0 bases, with 16 bases separating them. Per the germline V gene, CDR1 is MNHNS and CDR2 is SASEGT. CDR3 sequence (DNA): TGTGCCAGCAGTCGGACTGACAGGTTAATGAACACTGAAGCTTTCTTT. Translated, it gives CASSRTDRLMNTEAFF.